This entry is about one TCR beta chain. Its specific antigen is unknown. No clone much larger than this one lies a single base away; base qualities are absent. The entire isolated RNA was reverse transcribed using the High Capacity cDNA Reverse Transcription Kit, and thus expressed TCRB transcripts were sequenced. Naive, central memory and regulatory T cell samples underwent deep immunoSEQ sequencing, averaging about 3.57 million total reads per sample. After sorted cells were lysed in RLT buffer, RNA was extracted with DNase-treated RNeasy Micro or Mini kits, with the choice depending on cell number. To prevent cross-contamination, every cell subset was processed on its own, while patient and healthy donor samples were processed together. The immunoSEQ multiplex PCR was used to amplify TCRB sequences from cDNA, generating 87-bp fragments that spanned the CDR3 region. The amplicons were sequenced using the Illumina HiSeq platform. The authors' analysis ran thus. PCR bias was corrected computationally using synthetic template baselines, and reads within Hamming distance 2 were collapsed, with unmergeable singletons discarded. Reads were aligned against IMGT to assign V, D and J genes, CDR3 length and insertions or deletions at six rearrangement sites. Within each subset, clonotype counts were normalized to sorted cell number, and only after that were true diversity and Gini coefficients computed with the tcR R package. Repertoire sharing was quantified using the overlap coefficient calculated on TCRB nucleotide sequences. Out-of-frame TCRB sequences from naive cells were analyzed to stand in for the pre-selection repertoire. TCRdb holds this immuneACCESS table with in-frame rearrangements only. Some clones are missing; in checked studies, unresolved V genes explain under half, and the rest has no known cause. That table gives V, J and clone size, and the DNA gave D and trimming. The sample has 600,000 to 700,000 clones on record, over 10% of them singletons. The ten largest clones take up more than 0.09% of the sample.

Each donor gave one peripheral blood draw, approximately 120 mL on average, collected into heparinised tubes. Naive, central memory, regulatory and stem cell-like memory CD4+ T cells were sorted on a BD FACSAria II using a panel including CD45RO, CCR7, CD25, CD127, CD95 and CD27. All sorted populations exceeded 95% purity. Right away, PBMCs were isolated by Lymphoprep density gradient centrifugation and were stained directly, with no culture step. To minimize batch effects, samples were stained and sorted in pairs, one healthy donor with one patient per experiment. This specimen comes from a study of beta chain features in type 1 diabetes (dated by TCRdb to the late 2010s). Regarding the research as a whole: Mean age, gender distribution, total cell number and subset yield did not differ between patients and healthy donors. Across all samples, almost 110 million sorted cells were examined, and cell number per subset correlated strongly with RNA yield. The study compared TCRB repertoires of sorted circulating CD4+ T cell subsets between recently diagnosed type 1 diabetes patients and matched healthy donors. Whereas all 30 or so donors provided naive and central memory subsets, regulatory and stem cell-like memory subsets were isolated from just 8 patients and roughly 8 healthy donors. Summary of the overall study and its limitations: Because cDNA was sequenced instead of genomic DNA, activated cells with high expression could be over-represented, although the groups did not differ in activation or CD3 levels. Naive, central memory and regulatory TCRB repertoires appeared more similar among patients than among healthy donors. Because the HLA sub-analyses included only small numbers of individuals, any influence of HLA type on TCRB rearrangement was left unresolved. At VDJ recombination sites, type 1 diabetes patients had fewer insertions and more deleted nucleotides, which implies abnormalities in thymic rearrangement. PCR may preferentially amplify shorter templates, but because patient and control samples were amplified and corrected together, any resulting skew would affect both groups equally. Type 1 diabetes patients showed a moderate but significant shortening of TCRB CDR3 length in all four CD4+ subsets.

CDR1 is given as SGHRS and CDR2 as YFSETQ, both from the germline V gene. The CDR3 starts with the cysteine, ends with the phenylalanine, and has 13 residues. Only the CDR3 portion is preserved as DNA: 39 bases, with reading frame beginning at the first base. V is clipped by 6 bases and J by 4 bases, and the sequence between their germline boundaries is 13 bases long. Input material: naive CD4+ T cells from blood. What the cell subset or site label conveys for this sample: true naive CD4+ T cells. This TCR was recovered from a man younger than 45 with type 1 diabetes. The chain is made from TRBV5-1 and TRBJ1-2; there is no confident call for the D gene. The bases are TGCGCCAGCAACCAAGAGGGCTCCTATGGCTACACCTTC. Its protein reads: CASNQEGSYGYTF.